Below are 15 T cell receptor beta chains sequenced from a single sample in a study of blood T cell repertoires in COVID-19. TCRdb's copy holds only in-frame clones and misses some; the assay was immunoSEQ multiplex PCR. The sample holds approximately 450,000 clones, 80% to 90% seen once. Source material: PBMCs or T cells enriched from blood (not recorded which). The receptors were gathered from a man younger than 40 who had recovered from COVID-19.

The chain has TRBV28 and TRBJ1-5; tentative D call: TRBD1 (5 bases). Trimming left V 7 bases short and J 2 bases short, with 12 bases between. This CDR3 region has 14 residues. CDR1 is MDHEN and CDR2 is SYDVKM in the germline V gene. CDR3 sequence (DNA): TGTGCCAGCAAAACAGGTTCGGGCAATCAGCCCCAGCATTTT. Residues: CASKTGSGNQPQHF.

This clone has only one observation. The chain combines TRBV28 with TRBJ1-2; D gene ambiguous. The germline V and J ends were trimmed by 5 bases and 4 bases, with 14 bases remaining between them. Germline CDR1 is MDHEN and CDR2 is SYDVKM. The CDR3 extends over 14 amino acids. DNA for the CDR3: TGTGCCAGCAGTCAGATGGCAGGCGTCTATGGCTACACCTTC. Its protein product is CASSQMAGVYGYTF.

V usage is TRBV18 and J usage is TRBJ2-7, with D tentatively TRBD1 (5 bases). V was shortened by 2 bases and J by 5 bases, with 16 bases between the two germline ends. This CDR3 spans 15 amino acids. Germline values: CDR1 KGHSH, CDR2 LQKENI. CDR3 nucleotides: TGTGCCAGCTCACCAACCTGGCAGGGTGGGGACGAGCAGTACTTC. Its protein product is CASSPTWQGGDEQYF.

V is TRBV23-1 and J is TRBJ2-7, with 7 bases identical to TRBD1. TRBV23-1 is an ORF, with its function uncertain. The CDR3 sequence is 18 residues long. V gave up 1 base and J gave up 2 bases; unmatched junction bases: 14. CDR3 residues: CASSQYRYIQGVPYEQYF. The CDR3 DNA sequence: TGCGCCAGCAGTCAATATCGTTATATCCAGGGGGTACCCTACGAGCAGTACTTC.

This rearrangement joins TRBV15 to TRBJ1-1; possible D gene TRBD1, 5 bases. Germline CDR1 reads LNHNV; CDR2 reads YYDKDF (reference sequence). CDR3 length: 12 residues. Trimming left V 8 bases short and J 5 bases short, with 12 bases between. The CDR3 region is CATGQGGTEAFF. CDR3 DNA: TGTGCCACCGGGCAGGGAGGTACTGAAGCTTTCTTT.

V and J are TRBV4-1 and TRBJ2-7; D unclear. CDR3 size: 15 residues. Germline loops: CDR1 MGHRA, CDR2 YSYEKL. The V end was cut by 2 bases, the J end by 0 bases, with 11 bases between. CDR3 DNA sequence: TGCGCCAGCAGCCAAACCGGGTCTAGCTCCTACGAGCAGTACTTC. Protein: CASSQTGSSSYEQYF.

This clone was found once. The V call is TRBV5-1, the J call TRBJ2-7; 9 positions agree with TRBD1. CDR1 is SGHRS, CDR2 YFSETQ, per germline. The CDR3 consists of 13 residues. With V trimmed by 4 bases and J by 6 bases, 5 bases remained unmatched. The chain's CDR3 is CASSTKDRGEQYF. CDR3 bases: TGCGCCAGCAGCACGAAGGACAGGGGCGAGCAGTACTTC.

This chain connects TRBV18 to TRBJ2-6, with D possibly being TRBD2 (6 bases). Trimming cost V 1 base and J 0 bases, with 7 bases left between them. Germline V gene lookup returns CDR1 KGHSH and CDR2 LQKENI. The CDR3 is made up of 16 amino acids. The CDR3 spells CASSPRGDSGANVLTF. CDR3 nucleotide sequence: TGTGCCAGCTCACCACGGGGGGACTCTGGGGCCAACGTCCTGACTTTC.

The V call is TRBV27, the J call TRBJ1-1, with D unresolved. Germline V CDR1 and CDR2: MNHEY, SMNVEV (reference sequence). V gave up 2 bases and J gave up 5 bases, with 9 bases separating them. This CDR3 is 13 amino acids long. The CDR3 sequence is CASSLNSGTEAFF. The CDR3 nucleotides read TGTGCCAGCAGTTTAAACTCAGGAACTGAAGCTTTCTTT.

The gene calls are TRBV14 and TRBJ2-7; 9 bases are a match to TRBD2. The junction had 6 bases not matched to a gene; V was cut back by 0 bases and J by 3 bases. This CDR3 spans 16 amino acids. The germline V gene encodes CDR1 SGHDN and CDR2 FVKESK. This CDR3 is CASSQEPRLADYEQYF. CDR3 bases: TGTGCCAGCAGCCAAGAGCCCCGACTAGCGGACTACGAGCAGTACTTC.

The CDR3 is CASSYRRNQPQHF. CDR3 sequence (DNA): TGTGCCAGCAGTTACAGGCGCAATCAGCCCCAGCATTTT. The V gene is TRBV12-3 or TRBV12-4, the J gene TRBJ1-5; weak D call: TRBD1 (5 bases). V lost 4 bases to trimming and J lost 2 bases, with 6 bases between them. There are 13 residues in the CDR3.

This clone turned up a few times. CDR3 sequence: CASSPPGPNFRGYGYTF. The CDR3 nucleotides read TGTGCCAGCAGTCCACCGGGCCCTAATTTTCGGGGCTATGGCTACACCTTC. This chain uses TRBV28 with TRBJ1-2, with no clear D. CDR3 length: 17 amino acids. The germline CDR1 and CDR2 sequences are MDHEN and SYDVKM. V dropped 5 bases and J dropped 4 bases, with 23 bases sitting between them.

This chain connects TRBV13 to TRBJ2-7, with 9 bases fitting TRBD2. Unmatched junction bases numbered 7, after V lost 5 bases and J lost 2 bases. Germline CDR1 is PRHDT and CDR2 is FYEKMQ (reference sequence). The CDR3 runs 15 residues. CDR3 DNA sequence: TGTGCCAGCAGCCCGCGGGCGGGAGGGCCCTACGAGCAGTACTTC. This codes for CASSPRAGGPYEQYF.

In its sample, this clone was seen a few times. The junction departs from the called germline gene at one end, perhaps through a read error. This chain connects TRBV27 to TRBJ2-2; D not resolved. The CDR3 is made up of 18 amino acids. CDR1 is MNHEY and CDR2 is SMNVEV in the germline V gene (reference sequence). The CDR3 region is CASSLSSARWMNTGELFF. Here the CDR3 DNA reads TGTGCCAGTAGTTTATCAAGCGCGCGATGGATGAACACCGGGGAGCTGTTTTTT.

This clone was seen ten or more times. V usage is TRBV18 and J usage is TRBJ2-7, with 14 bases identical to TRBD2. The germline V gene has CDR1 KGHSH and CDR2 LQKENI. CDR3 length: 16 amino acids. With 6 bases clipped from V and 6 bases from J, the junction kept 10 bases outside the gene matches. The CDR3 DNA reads TGTGCCAGCTCCCCTCGGGGACTAGCGGGAGCGGGCGAGCAGTACTTC. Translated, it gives CASSPRGLAGAGEQYF.